Included here is one T cell receptor (beta chain) sequence, with context. A much larger clone differs by one base, so this may be a read error. TCRdb reanalyzed the PCR reads with MiXCR. The repertoire has almost 85,000 clones, under 15% of them found once; the top ten carry approximately 8.8%. This record belongs to a study of metastatic and nonmetastatic thyroid tumors. Patients underwent thyroid surgery, and none had received any treatment before it. CDR3 length equals 13 residues. V lost 1 base and J lost 11, with 12 bases in between. The TCR sequence derives from a female donor with papillary thyroid cancer or a benign thyroid nodule (not recorded which). Some clones in this sample may be carry-over from other donors' samples. The chain links TRBV12-3 or TRBV12-4 to TRBJ2-4; D possibly corresponds to TRBD1 (5 bases). What was sequenced was tumor tissue. The CDR3 region has the DNA TGTGCCAGCAGTTTAGGCCCACAGGTCTTTCAGTACTTC. Its translation: CASSLGPQVFQYF.